This paragraph covers one T cell receptor beta chain sequence. Its antigen is not known. The data derive from a study of blood T cells in healthy people across ages. Whole-study results and caveats: Both higher diversity and more naive CD4+ cells marked long-lived donors when set against aged donors.

V was trimmed by 4 bases and J by 0 bases, leaving 13 bases between them. Germline loops: CDR1 SGHTA, CDR2 FQGNSA. There are 16 residues in the CDR3. Alongside a J-beta primer mix, a sample-barcoded 5' primer served in a second PCR lasting 7 to 11 cycles. TCRdb ran MiXCR on the 5' RACE reads and lists one entry per CDR3 protein. The repertoire includes around 650,000 distinct CDR3 sequences, approximately 40% of them detected once, and 30% sits in the top ten. This receptor was identified in a man at least 80 years old in good health. The specimen was blood. The chain combines TRBV7-2 with TRBJ2-1; no clear D. The DNA for the CDR3 is TGTGCCAGCAGCTCCCGCCTACCTACCTCCTACAATGAGCAGTTCTTC. This codes for CASSSRLPTSYNEQFF.